The 18 T cell receptor beta chains given below trace back to one sample, sequenced in a study of blood T cell repertoires in COVID-19. Assay: immunoSEQ multiplex PCR; the TCRdb copy retains only in-frame clones and omits some. Of about 400,000 clones in the sample, approximately 86% are singletons; the top ten hold approximately 2.1%. The source material was PBMCs or T cells enriched from blood (not recorded which). All receptors come from a woman in her 40s with acute COVID-19.

The chain uses TRBV2 and TRBJ2-3; tentatively, D is TRBD1 (6 bases). Per the germline V gene, CDR1 is SNHLY and CDR2 is FYNNEI. The CDR3 length is 13 residues. V was shortened by 2 bases and J by 4 bases, with 7 bases between the two germline ends. In nucleotides, the CDR3 is TGTGCCAGCAGTGAATGGGGGCCAGATACGCAGTATTTT. This translates into CASSEWGPDTQYF.

This chain joins TRBV3-1 (or the pseudogene TRBV3-2) and TRBJ2-7; 8 bases match TRBD2. V lost 1 base to trimming and J lost 7 bases; unmatched junction nucleotides: 9. Germline-derived CDR1 and CDR2 are LGHDT and YNNKEL (reference sequence). CDR3 size: 15 residues. The CDR3 protein is CASSQGGGTMREQYF. The CDR3 nucleotides read TGTGCCAGCAGCCAAGGCGGGGGGACTATGCGGGAGCAGTACTTC.

V is TRBV3-1 (or the pseudogene TRBV3-2) and J is TRBJ2-3, with 14 positions matching TRBD2. The J segment lost 0 bases and the V segment lost 4 bases, leaving 6 bases of the junction unmatched. CDR1 is LGHDT, CDR2 YNNKEL, per germline (reference sequence). The CDR3 contains 18 residues. The chain's CDR3 is CASSLGLAGGTSTDTQYF. DNA for the CDR3: TGTGCCAGCAGCCTAGGACTAGCGGGGGGCACCAGCACAGATACGCAGTATTTT.

This clone was observed once. The chain couples TRBV5-4 to TRBJ1-2, with a weak D call TRBD1 (5 bases). The CDR3 runs 12 residues. V gave up 7 bases and J gave up 3 bases, with 10 bases separating them. Germline CDR1 is SGHNT and CDR2 is YYREEE (reference sequence). CDR3 sequence reads: CASGWGDYGYTF. CDR3 DNA sequence: TGTGCCAGCGGCTGGGGGGACTATGGCTACACCTTC.

The chain employs TRBV5-8 and TRBJ2-2; 11 positions agree with TRBD2. Germline V gene data show CDR1 as SGHTS and CDR2 as YDEGEE. The CDR3 has 17 amino acids. V shed 4 bases and J 1 base; nucleotides not matched to a gene: 6. The CDR3 DNA reads as TGTGCCAGCAGCCCCCAAGGACTAGCGGGGAACACCGGGGAGCTGTTTTTT. Its protein is CASSPQGLAGNTGELFF.

The CDR3 loop is CASSVEDREVYGYTF. The CDR3 nucleotides are TGTGCCAGCAGCGTAGAAGACAGGGAAGTCTATGGCTACACCTTC. This sequence joins TRBV9 and TRBJ1-2; 7 positions agree with TRBD1. The germline gives CDR1 SGDLS, CDR2 YYNGEE. The CDR3 runs to 15 residues. The V segment lost 0 bases and the J segment 4 bases; nucleotides outside the gene matches: 6.

Comment on this clone: Other DNA variants within this sample encode the same CDR3. The rearrangement links TRBV20-1 to TRBJ1-1; maybe TRBD1 (5 bases). With 3 bases removed from V and 4 bases from J, the gap between germline ends came to 6 bases. The CDR3 runs to 11 residues. Germline V gene sequence: CDR1 DFQATT, CDR2 SNEGSKA (reference sequence). CDR3 region: CSARGGTEAFF. CDR3 nucleotide sequence: TGCAGTGCTAGGGGGGGCACTGAAGCTTTCTTT.

V gene TRBV29-1 combines with J gene TRBJ2-4; D is unresolved. The V and J ends lost 0 bases and 0 bases respectively, with 6 bases between them. The CDR3 has 14 amino acids. Germline V lookup: CDR1 SQVTM, CDR2 ANQGSEA. The CDR3 reads CSVEDQLAKNIQYF. In DNA form, the CDR3 reads TGCAGCGTTGAAGATCAGTTAGCCAAAAACATTCAGTACTTC.

This chain connects TRBV7-9 to TRBJ2-7; D remains unclear. There are 14 residues in the CDR3. Trimming cost V 4 bases and J 3 bases, with 13 bases left between them. Per the germline V gene, CDR1 is SEHNR and CDR2 is FQNEAQ (reference sequence). CDR3 bases: TGTGCCAGCAGCTCATTCGAGAGAGGCTACGAGCAGTACTTC. It codes for CASSSFERGYEQYF.

The J gene is TRBJ1-2, the V gene TRBV6-6, with D perhaps TRBD1 (5 bases). Germline CDR1 MNHNY, CDR2 SVGAGI (reference sequence). The V and J ends lost 6 bases and 5 bases respectively, with 13 bases between them. This CDR3 is 13 amino acids long. DNA of the CDR3: TGTGCCAGCAGAAGGGGCCTAATGTATGGCTACACCTTC. Protein product: CASRRGLMYGYTF.

The chain links TRBV19 to TRBJ1-1, with a tentative D call TRBD1 (5 bases). CDR1 LNHDA and CDR2 SQIVND come from the germline V gene (reference sequence). The length of the CDR3 is 14 residues. V lost 6 bases and J lost 0, with 11 bases in between. CDR3 DNA sequence: TGTGCCAGTAGCCTCCTACAGGTGAACACTGAAGCTTTCTTT. Protein sequence: CASSLLQVNTEAFF.

The V and J genes are TRBV5-6 and TRBJ2-7, with D maybe TRBD2 (6 bases). Trimming removed 3 bases at V and 3 bases at J, with 19 bases between. Germline V gene data show CDR1 as SGHDT and CDR2 as YYEEEE. This CDR3 is 16 amino acids long. The CDR3 loop is CASSSPAGTGFYEQYF. The CDR3 DNA reads as TGTGCCAGCAGCTCGCCTGCCGGGACTGGGTTCTACGAGCAGTACTTC. Full variable domain (outside the CDR3, taken from reference TRBV5-6 and TRBJ2-7): DAGVTQSPTHLIKTRGQQVTLRCSPKSGHDTVSWYQQALGQGPQFIFQYYEEEERQRGNFPDRFSGHQFPNYSSELNVNALLLGDSALYLCASSSPAGTGFYEQYFGPGTRLTVT.

The chain joins TRBV4-1 to TRBJ1-6; 7 positions match TRBD1. The V and J ends lost 1 base and 0 bases, in that order; junction bases with no gene match: 6. The CDR3 has 18 amino acids. Germline lookup yields CDR1 MGHRA and CDR2 YSYEKL. The CDR3 coding sequence is TGCGCCAGCAGCCAAGGAGGGACAGACATCTCCTATAATTCACCCCTCCACTTT. Translating it yields CASSQGGTDISYNSPLHF.

The V call is TRBV9, the J call TRBJ1-2; D is unresolved. The CDR3 runs 13 residues. Germline V gene sequence: CDR1 SGDLS, CDR2 YYNGEE. V was shortened by 0 bases and J by 7 bases, with 10 bases between the two germline ends. Written as DNA, the CDR3 is TGTGCCAGCAGCGTAGTTATCGGGTCTGGCTACACCTTC. This translates into CASSVVIGSGYTF.

CDR3 residues: CASSLERRGNTEAFF. CDR3 bases: TGTGCCAGCAGCTTGGAAAGACGGGGGAACACTGAAGCTTTCTTT. The chain has TRBV5-8 and TRBJ1-1; D uncertain. The CDR3 sequence is 15 residues long. V was trimmed by 0 bases and J by 1 base, leaving 10 bases between them. CDR1 is SGHTS, CDR2 YDEGEE, per germline.

The J gene is TRBJ2-1, the V gene TRBV4-1, with 8 positions matching TRBD2. This CDR3 contains 16 residues. V was pared by 0 bases and J by 4 bases, with 5 bases of the junction left unmatched. Germline V gene lookup returns CDR1 MGHRA and CDR2 YSYEKL. The CDR3 sequence: CASSQDSRGVYNEQFF. The CDR3 DNA reads TGCGCCAGCAGCCAAGATTCGCGGGGGGTTTACAATGAGCAGTTCTTC.

This chain links TRBV7-7 with TRBJ2-5; 7 bases align to TRBD1. Germline lookup yields CDR1 SSHAT and CDR2 FNYEAQ (reference sequence). With V trimmed by 5 bases and J by 1 base, 1 base remained unmatched. The CDR3 is 13 amino acids. The CDR3 reads CASSRDSQETQYF. CDR3 nucleotides: TGTGCCAGCAGCCGGGACAGCCAAGAGACCCAGTACTTC. The full variable domain, its missing parts supplied by reference TRBV7-7 and TRBJ2-5, is GAGVSQSPRYKVTKRGQDVTLRCDPISSHATLYWYQQALGQGPEFLTYFNYEAQPDKSGLPSDRFSAERPEGSISTLTIQRTEQRDSAMYRCASSRDSQETQYFGPGTRLLVL.

V gene TRBV7-9 combines with J gene TRBJ1-5, with D unclear. The CDR3 loop spans 15 amino acids. Germline CDR1 reads SEHNR; CDR2 reads FQNEAQ (reference sequence). The V and J ends lost 1 base and 4 bases respectively, with 11 bases between them. This chain's CDR3 is CASSLGELGNQPQHF. CDR3 nucleotides: TGTGCCAGCAGCTTAGGAGAGCTCGGGAATCAGCCCCAGCATTTT. The variable domain in full, with the rest retrieved from reference TRBV7-9 and TRBJ1-5, is DTGVSQNPRHKITKRGQNVTFRCDPISEHNRLYWYRQTLGQGPEFLTYFQNEAQLEKSRLLSDRFSAERPKGSFSTLEIQRTEQGDSAMYLCASSLGELGNQPQHFGDGTRLSIL.